Detailed here is one T cell receptor beta chain. The data originate from a study of ipilimumab plus nivolumab after autologous stem cell transplantation. Looking at the study overall: Patients received a median of 5 ipilimumab and roughly eight nivolumab doses. The DLBCL cohort had primary refractory and relapsed disease, with 18-month progression-free survival of around 84% and 29%.

Generated by immunoSEQ multiplex PCR, the TCRdb table keeps only in-frame clones and is missing some. This table holds around 20,000 clones, about 80% found once. Germline V gene lookup returns CDR1 SNHLY and CDR2 FYNNEI. The CDR3 length is 13 residues. Deletions cut 10 bases from V and 7 bases from J, with 20 bases between. Starting 14 to 28 days after autologous transplant, ipilimumab 1 mg/kg was given. Dosing: nivolumab 3 mg/kg IV, weeks 1, 4, 7, 10, then every two weeks to week 26. The source is a male donor with diffuse large B-cell lymphoma. Sequenced material: PBMCs, taken in a trial of ipilimumab plus nivolumab as post-transplant consolidation. This chain joins TRBV2 and TRBJ2-7; perhaps TRBD2 as D (5 bases). The CDR3, as DNA: TGTGCCACCAGCGGCGATCACGGCGGGGAGCAGTACTTC. It is translated as CATSGDHGGEQYF.